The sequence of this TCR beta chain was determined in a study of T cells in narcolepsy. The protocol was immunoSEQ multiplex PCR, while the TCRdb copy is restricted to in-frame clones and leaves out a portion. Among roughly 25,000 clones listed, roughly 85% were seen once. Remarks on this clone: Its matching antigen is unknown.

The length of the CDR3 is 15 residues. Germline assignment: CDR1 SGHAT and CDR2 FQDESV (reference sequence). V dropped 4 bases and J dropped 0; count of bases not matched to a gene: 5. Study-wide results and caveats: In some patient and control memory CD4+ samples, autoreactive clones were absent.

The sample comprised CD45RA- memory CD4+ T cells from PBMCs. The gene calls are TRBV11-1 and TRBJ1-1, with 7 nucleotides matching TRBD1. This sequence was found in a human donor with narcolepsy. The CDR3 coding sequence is TGTGCCAGCAGCTCTAACAGGGGATTGAACACTGAAGCTTTCTTT. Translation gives CASSSNRGLNTEAFF.